Below, 31 T cell receptor beta chains from the same sample are listed, as sequenced in a study of blood T cell repertoires in COVID-19. This table comes from immunoSEQ multiplex PCR, and its TCRdb copy is limited to in-frame clones, with some not included. The sample lists under 300,000 clones, roughly 84% seen once, with 2% to 2.5% in the top ten. The sequenced sample consisted of peripheral blood. Receptor source: a woman in her thirties or forties who had recovered from COVID-19.

The CDR3 DNA reads as TGTGCCAGCAGTTACTCGCACTTGTCTAGCGCGGAAGAGACCCAGTACTTC. It is translated as CASSYSHLSSAEETQYF. The chain recombines TRBV6-2 or TRBV6-3 with TRBJ2-5; maybe TRBD2 (6 bases). The CDR3 has 17 amino acids. Trimming took off 0 bases at V and 3 bases at J, with 17 bases between the two ends. Germline V gene lookup returns CDR1 MNHEY and CDR2 SVGEGT.

The chain uses TRBV27 and TRBJ2-1; tentative D call: TRBD2 (5 bases). This CDR3 spans 17 amino acids. The V gene's germline CDR1 is MNHEY and CDR2 SMNVEV (reference sequence). Trimming left V 2 bases short and J 5 bases short, with 19 bases between. The CDR3 DNA reads TGTGCCAGCAGTTTAAGGGTTGGAGGACTGAATGACAATGAGCAGTTCTTC. This translates into CASSLRVGGLNDNEQFF.

The chain employs TRBV11-2 and TRBJ2-3; TRBD1 matches at 8 bases. CDR3 length: 16 residues. From germline, CDR1 is SGHAT and CDR2 FQNNGV. J was trimmed by 7 bases and V by 0 bases; bases with no gene match: 9. CDR3 region: CASSLDLAGGENTQYF. The CDR3 bases are TGTGCCAGCAGCTTAGATCTGGCAGGGGGCGAGAATACGCAGTATTTT.

This clone was picked up a small number of times. The chain has TRBV7-2 and TRBJ1-1, with 7 nucleotides matching TRBD1. V lost 1 base, J lost 4 bases, and 3 bases stayed unmatched. The CDR3 spans 14 residues. Germline V CDR1 and CDR2: SGHTA, FQGNSA. The CDR3 spells CASSLDAGGTEAFF. In nucleotides, the CDR3 is TGTGCCAGCAGCTTAGACGCAGGGGGCACTGAAGCTTTCTTT.

The rearrangement joins TRBV4-2 to TRBJ1-2, with TRBD1 matching over 8 bases. The CDR3 runs 15 residues. The trim removed 1 base at V and 4 bases at J, leaving 5 bases unmatched. Per germline, CDR1 LGHNA and CDR2 YNFKEQ. In nucleotides, the CDR3 is TGTGCCAGCAGCCAAGGGGGACAGGCGTCCTATGGCTACACCTTC. It codes for CASSQGGQASYGYTF.

The CDR3 spells CASTGTGALSGANVLTF. In DNA form, the CDR3 reads TGTGCCAGTACCGGGACAGGGGCCCTCTCTGGGGCCAACGTCCTGACTTTC. This rearrangement joins TRBV19 to TRBJ2-6, with 10 bases aligning to TRBD1. This CDR3 comprises 17 residues. Germline V lookup: CDR1 LNHDA, CDR2 SQIVND (reference sequence). The V segment lost 7 bases and the J segment 0 bases; nucleotides outside the gene matches: 6.

This sequence joins TRBV5-6 and TRBJ2-3, with D uncertain. Trimming shortened V by 1 base and J by 3 bases, and 6 bases separated the two germline ends. This CDR3 is 13 amino acids long. Germline CDR1 SGHDT, CDR2 YYEEEE. The CDR3 protein is CASSLRVTDTQYF. The DNA for the CDR3 is TGTGCCAGCAGCTTGCGGGTTACAGATACGCAGTATTTT.

The J gene is TRBJ1-4, the V gene TRBV19; perhaps TRBD1 as D (5 bases). V was cut by 3 bases and J by 7 bases, with 12 bases left in between. CDR1 and CDR2 (germline): LNHDA, SQIVND (reference sequence). The CDR3 loop spans 14 amino acids. The CDR3: CASSIRDWAEKLFF. CDR3 DNA: TGTGCCAGTAGTATTCGGGACTGGGCTGAAAAACTGTTTTTT.

This rearrangement joins TRBV11-1 to TRBJ2-3; possible D gene TRBD2, 5 bases. V was shortened by 6 bases and J by 5 bases, with 18 bases between the two germline ends. Germline lookup yields CDR1 SGHAT and CDR2 FQDESV (reference sequence). The CDR3 contains 15 residues. CDR3 amino acids: CASRAPLMAGDTQYF. The CDR3 region has the DNA TGTGCCAGCAGAGCCCCCTTGATGGCGGGAGATACGCAGTATTTT.

The CDR3 nucleotides read TGTGCCAGCAGGTCAGGGATATACAATGAGCAGTTCTTC. This translates into CASRSGIYNEQFF. This chain joins TRBV2 and TRBJ2-1, with TRBD1 as a possible D gene (5 bases). The germline V and J ends were trimmed by 6 bases and 4 bases, with 10 bases remaining between them. This CDR3 has 13 residues. From germline, CDR1 is SNHLY and CDR2 FYNNEI.

CDR3 sequence: CASSLDYRYEQYF. In nucleotides, the CDR3 is TGTGCCAGCAGTTTAGACTACCGCTACGAGCAGTACTTC. This chain uses TRBV12-3 or TRBV12-4 with TRBJ2-7, with D unclear. V shed 1 base and J shed 3 bases, with 7 bases lying between them. The CDR3 loop spans 13 amino acids.

The gene calls are TRBV5-1 and TRBJ2-7; 8 nucleotides match TRBD2. Unmatched junction bases numbered 2, after V lost 0 bases and J lost 6 bases. This CDR3 is built from 13 residues. The V gene's germline CDR1 is SGHRS and CDR2 YFSETQ. In DNA form, the CDR3 reads TGCGCCAGCAGCTTGGCCGGGACTAGCGAGCAGTACTTC. Translating gives CASSLAGTSEQYF.

This chain connects TRBV20-1 to TRBJ1-2; 7 bases are a match to TRBD1. CDR3 size: 13 residues. Germline values: CDR1 DFQATT, CDR2 SNEGSKA (reference sequence). Unmatched junction bases numbered 3, after V lost 3 bases and J lost 2 bases. The CDR3 DNA sequence: TGCAGTGCTAGTCACAGGGGAAACTATGGCTACACCTTC. This translates into CSASHRGNYGYTF.

The gene calls are TRBV28 and TRBJ2-1; no reliable D call. CDR3 length: 15 residues. V lost 2 bases and J lost 8, with 16 bases in between. Germline V gene sequence: CDR1 MDHEN, CDR2 SYDVKM. CDR3 in amino acids: CASSLTRGWRDEQFF. The CDR3, as DNA: TGTGCCAGCAGTTTAACAAGAGGTTGGCGTGATGAGCAGTTCTTC.

As DNA, the CDR3 is TGCGCCAGCGACAGGGACAGGAGTACAGATACGCAGTATTTT. It codes for CASDRDRSTDTQYF. This chain links TRBV5-1 with TRBJ2-3; 8 bases map to TRBD1. Germline V gene lookup returns CDR1 SGHRS and CDR2 YFSETQ. This CDR3 is built from 14 residues. The junction had 7 bases not matched to a gene; V was cut back by 7 bases and J by 3 bases.

V and J are TRBV18 and TRBJ1-4, with a tentative D call TRBD1 (6 bases). Looked up from germline, CDR1 is KGHSH and CDR2 is LQKENI. The CDR3 loop spans 15 amino acids. V was pared by 1 base and J by 8 bases, with 14 bases between. CDR3 region: CASSPLDSTGEKLFF. The CDR3 DNA is TGTGCCAGCTCACCACTGGACAGCACGGGCGAAAAACTGTTTTTT.

V and J are TRBV12-3 or TRBV12-4 and TRBJ2-7; D is perhaps TRBD2 (6 bases). V lost 6 bases and J lost 3, with 12 bases in between. This CDR3 comprises 13 residues. This CDR3 reads CASRAPGLYEQYF. Written as DNA, the CDR3 is TGTGCCAGCAGGGCGCCGGGACTCTACGAGCAGTACTTC.

This clone showed up just once. The rearrangement uses TRBV4-3 and TRBJ1-2; D is perhaps TRBD1 (6 bases). This CDR3 is 12 amino acids long. The germline V gene has CDR1 LGHNA and CDR2 YSLEER. Trimming removed 6 bases from V and 5 bases from J, with 10 bases in between. Written as DNA, the CDR3 is TGCGCCAGCAGGTCGGACAGTTATGGCTACACCTTC. Encoded protein: CASRSDSYGYTF.

This chain joins TRBV6-2 or TRBV6-3 and TRBJ2-3; 10 nucleotides line up with TRBD2. CDR1 and CDR2 (germline): MNHEY, SVGEGT. The length of the CDR3 is 17 residues. V was clipped by 2 bases and J by 4 bases; unmatched bases: 9. The CDR3 coding sequence is TGTGCCAGCAGTTACACCCCCATAGCGGGAGGCCCAGATACGCAGTATTTT. Translating it yields CASSYTPIAGGPDTQYF.

The V call is TRBV11-2, the J call TRBJ2-3, with a possible D match to TRBD2 (5 bases). The CDR3 has 16 residues. V lost 1 base and J lost 2, with 13 bases in between. In germline, CDR1 is SGHAT, CDR2 FQNNGV. In DNA, the CDR3 is TGTGCCAGCAGCTTAGGACCTGGACTTTTCACAGATACGCAGTATTTT. This encodes CASSLGPGLFTDTQYF. Full variable domain (rest looked up from reference TRBV11-2 and TRBJ2-3): EAGVAQSPRYKIIEKRQSVAFWCNPISGHATLYWYQQILGQGPKLLIQFQNNGVVDDSQLPKDRFSAERLKGVDSTLKIQPAKLEDSAVYLCASSLGPGLFTDTQYFGPGTRLTVL.

For the CDR3, the DNA is TGTGCCAGCAGCTTAGACAGGCCCTTGAACACTGAAGCTTTCTTT. Translating gives CASSLDRPLNTEAFF. The V call is TRBV7-9, the J call TRBJ1-1; possibly TRBD1 for D (5 bases). With 1 base removed from V and 0 bases from J, the gap between germline ends came to 9 bases. Germline lookup yields CDR1 SEHNR and CDR2 FQNEAQ (reference sequence). The CDR3 runs to 15 residues. Supplemented by reference TRBV7-9 and TRBJ1-1, the full variable domain reads DTGVSQNPRHKITKRGQNVTFRCDPISEHNRLYWYRQTLGQGPEFLTYFQNEAQLEKSRLLSDRFSAERPKGSFSTLEIQRTEQGDSAMYLCASSLDRPLNTEAFFGQGTRLTVV.

The chain couples TRBV5-6 to TRBJ2-7; 11 bases match TRBD2. Germline CDR1 and CDR2: SGHDT and YYEEEE. V gave up 4 bases and J gave up 5 bases; unmatched junction bases: 5. The CDR3 loop spans 14 amino acids. The CDR3 region is CASSLLAGVDEQYF. The CDR3 nucleotides read TGTGCCAGCAGCCTACTAGCGGGAGTGGACGAGCAGTACTTC.

This chain connects TRBV28 to TRBJ1-4; 8 nucleotides line up with TRBD1. Trimming took 6 bases from V and 7 from J; bases not matched to a gene: 4. Germline values: CDR1 MDHEN, CDR2 SYDVKM. The CDR3 length is 13 residues. The CDR3 loop is CASRGQGIEKLFF. The DNA of the CDR3 is TGTGCCAGCAGAGGACAGGGTATTGAAAAACTGTTTTTT.

The rearrangement links TRBV6-6 to TRBJ1-1; 9 nucleotides match TRBD1. CDR1 and CDR2 from the germline V gene are MNHNY and SVGAGI (reference sequence). Trimming removed 7 bases from V and 5 bases from J; junction bases left unmatched: 5. The CDR3 contains 13 residues. This chain's CDR3 is CASTGQGRTEAFF. As DNA, the CDR3 is TGTGCCAGCACCGGACAGGGGCGGACTGAAGCTTTCTTT.

The chain employs TRBV20-1 and TRBJ2-3; D is ambiguous. V lost 3 bases, J lost 1 base, and 8 bases lay in between. Germline loops: CDR1 DFQATT, CDR2 SNEGSKA (reference sequence). This CDR3 contains 13 residues. The CDR3 coding sequence is TGCAGTGCTAGTTGGGCTGGCACAGATACGCAGTATTTT. It codes for CSASWAGTDTQYF.

The gene calls are TRBV4-2 and TRBJ2-1, with D hard to call. The CDR3 length is 15 residues. The ends were cut back, 0 bases at V and 2 bases at J, with 8 bases in the middle. Germline CDR1 reads LGHNA; CDR2 reads YNFKEQ. The CDR3 spells CASSQELPPYNEQFF. CDR3 in DNA: TGTGCCAGCAGCCAAGAACTACCGCCCTACAATGAGCAGTTCTTC.

This clone was found a few times. Other DNA sequences in this specimen translate into the identical CDR3. The chain uses TRBV18 and TRBJ2-7, with a tentative D call TRBD1 (6 bases). The CDR3 consists of 12 residues. Germline loops: CDR1 KGHSH, CDR2 LQKENI. V lost 3 bases and J 4 bases, leaving 7 bases between the germline ends. The CDR3 DNA is TGTGCCAGCTCACCCGACAGGTACGAGCAGTACTTC. It codes for CASSPDRYEQYF.

This sequence joins TRBV28 and TRBJ2-6; D is perhaps TRBD2 (5 bases). In germline, CDR1 is MDHEN, CDR2 SYDVKM. This CDR3 region has 16 residues. V lost 6 bases, J lost 4 bases, and 16 bases lay in between. The CDR3 sequence: CASRPPAGVGANVLTF. The CDR3 DNA reads as TGTGCCAGCAGGCCACCCGCGGGCGTGGGGGCCAACGTCCTGACTTTC.

The CDR3 protein is CASSPGQNGFIETQYF. CDR3 DNA sequence: TGTGCCAGTAGCCCGGGACAGAACGGCTTTATCGAGACCCAGTACTTC. J is TRBJ2-5 and V is TRBV19, with 7 bases matching TRBD1. Germline CDR1 and CDR2: LNHDA and SQIVND (reference sequence). This CDR3 comprises 16 residues. V gave up 6 bases and J gave up 5 bases; unmatched junction bases: 15.

The chain employs TRBV6-5 and TRBJ1-3, with TRBD1 identical over 10 bases. Germline lookup yields CDR1 MNHEY and CDR2 SVGAGI. Trimming removed 4 bases from V and 7 bases from J; junction bases left unmatched: 4. This CDR3 has 14 residues. CDR3 nucleotide sequence: TGTGCCAGCAGTTCCGACAGGGGGCTTAACACCATATATTTT. Protein sequence: CASSSDRGLNTIYF.

As DNA, the CDR3 is TGTGCCAGCAGCTTGGGGCAGCGAAATTCACCCCTCCACTTT. This codes for CASSLGQRNSPLHF. V gene TRBV5-8 combines with J gene TRBJ1-6; D unclear. The V end lost 0 bases, the J end lost 7 bases, and 8 bases lay between the germline ends. Germline CDR1 is SGHTS and CDR2 is YDEGEE. The CDR3 extends over 14 amino acids.